The TCR beta chain under discussion was sequenced for a study of T cell responses to AZD1222 COVID-19 vaccine. Study observations and caveats: At baseline, just five to seven AZD1222 recipients tested seropositive. Sampling captured repertoires only after the peak T cell response. Among the donors, most were white British and more were female, and clonal diversity was possibly underestimated. The CD4 TCRs associated with vaccination extended across spike and predominated at 160-218 and 743-854.

Note on this clone: The antigen remains undetermined.

V lost 4 bases and J 5 bases, leaving 18 bases between the germline ends. CDR1 and CDR2 from the germline V gene are SGHRS and YFSETQ. The CDR3 has 15 residues. The table came from immunoSEQ multiplex PCR; TCRdb's copy has only in-frame clones and leaves some out. The table shows more than 110,000 clones, with about 91% occurring only once. Sample: peripheral blood, taken 28 days after the second AZD1222 dose. The receptor comes from an adult who received the AZD1222 COVID-19 vaccine. The rearrangement links TRBV5-1 to TRBJ1-1; D ambiguous. For the CDR3, the DNA is TGCGCCAGCAGCCTCCGATTGGGAGGTTGGACTGAAGCTTTCTTT. Amino acids: CASSLRLGGWTEAFF.